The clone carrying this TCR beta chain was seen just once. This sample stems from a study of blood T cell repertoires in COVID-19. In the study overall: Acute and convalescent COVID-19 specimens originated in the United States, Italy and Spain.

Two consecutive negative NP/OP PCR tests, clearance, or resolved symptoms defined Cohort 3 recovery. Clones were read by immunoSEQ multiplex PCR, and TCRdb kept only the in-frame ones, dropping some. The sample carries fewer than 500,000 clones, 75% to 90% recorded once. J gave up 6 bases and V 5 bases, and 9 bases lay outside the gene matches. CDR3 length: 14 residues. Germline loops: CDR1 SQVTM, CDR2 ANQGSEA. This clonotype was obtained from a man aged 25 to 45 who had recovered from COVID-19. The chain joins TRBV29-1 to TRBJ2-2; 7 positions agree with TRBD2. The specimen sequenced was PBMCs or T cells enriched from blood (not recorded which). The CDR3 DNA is TGCAGCGTTTCGGGGTCTAGCGGTGCCGGGGAGCTGTTTTTT. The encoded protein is CSVSGSSGAGELFF.